The sequence of this T cell receptor beta chain was determined in a study of blood T cell repertoires in COVID-19. Looking at the study overall: Italy, Spain and the United States were the sources of the convalescent and acute COVID-19 samples.

Authors' processing steps: Estimation of nucleated cell counts was performed using reference gene primer amplification. Here immunoSEQ multiplex PCR was the method, and the copy in TCRdb shows in-frame clones only, minus some. The V and J calls and the clone size are those of that table, but D and trimming were determined from the DNA. The sample contains around 88,000 clones, around nine tenths of which appear only once. The CDR3 covers 12 residues. In germline, CDR1 is LNHDA, CDR2 SQIVND (reference sequence). The V gene end was trimmed by 6 bases and the J gene end by 15 bases; junction bases not matched to a gene: 9.

Sample: peripheral blood. The sequence was obtained from an elderly woman with acute or convalescent COVID-19. V usage is TRBV19 and J usage is TRBJ2-1; 9 positions match TRBD1. CDR3 nucleotide sequence: TGTGCCAGTAGAACGGGACAGGGAAGGCCGTTCTTC. This translates into CASRTGQGRPFF.